Described below is a single T cell receptor beta chain sequence and its context. The junction differs from germline at one of its ends, possibly a read error. The germline V gene encodes CDR1 MNHEY and CDR2 SVGAGI. This CDR3 comprises 16 residues. This sample is drawn from a study of blood T cell repertoires in COVID-19. Repertoires were generated with immunoSEQ multiplex PCR, while TCRdb's copy carries only in-frame clones and drops some. The data show over 250,000 clones, with over 85% seen just once and around 2.6% held by the top ten. Those enrolled, adults aged roughly 18 to 95 years, came from around 25 US areas.

The clonotype originates from a man in his 60s who had recovered from COVID-19. The chain links TRBV6-5 to TRBJ2-3, with 9 bases matching TRBD1. The sequencing sample was made of PBMCs or T cells enriched from blood (not recorded which). The CDR3 DNA reads TGTGCCAGCAGTAACTCGGACAGGGGCGGGACAGATACGCAGTATTTT. Amino acids: CASSNSDRGGTDTQYF.